This TCR beta chain comes out of a study of cytomegalovirus exposure and HLA in healthy donors. General study points: The investigators catalogued 160 or so TCR beta chains as cytomegalovirus-associated.

PCR employed 60 Vbeta and 13 Jbeta primers. Libraries were prepared by immunoSEQ multiplex PCR; TCRdb keeps only in-frame clonotypes and omits some of them. Of 100,000 to 150,000 clones in the sample, less than 85% were seen once. On this clone itself: What it binds is unknown. The same CDR3 also results from other DNA sequences found in this sample.

This clonotype originated in a man in his fifties or sixties in good health and CMV-seropositive. Sequenced input: PBMCs.

CDR3 region: CASSYSGTGNQPQHF. The CDR3 coding sequence is TGTGCCAGCAGTTACTCTGGGACAGGCAATCAGCCCCAGCATTTT. The gene calls are TRBV6-5 and TRBJ1-5, with 7 bases lining up with TRBD1. CDR3 length: 15 amino acids. V lost 0 bases and J lost 2; bases outside the gene matches: 1. Per the germline V gene, CDR1 is MNHEY and CDR2 is SVGAGI.